Listed below are T cell receptor beta chains from one sample, sequenced in a study of CXCR3-negative and CXCR3-positive naive CD8 T cells. TCRdb re-called the 5' RACE reads and gives one entry per CDR3 protein, without DNA. The sample holds some 130,000 distinct CDR3 sequences. Sequenced material: naive CXCR3- CD8+ T cells from blood. These receptors were collected from a human donor in good health. Some clones in this sample may be carry-over from other donors' samples. CDR3s include the opening cysteine and the closing phenylalanine or tryptophan.

j_gene: TRBJ2-1; v_gene: TRBV7-3; CDR3aa: CASSSYENEQFF
j_gene: TRBJ1-1; v_gene: TRBV4-1; CDR3aa: CASSQGQGNTEAFF
j_gene: TRBJ2-2; v_gene: TRBV7-6; CDR3aa: CASSLTSGGVPDTGELFF
j_gene: TRBJ1-1; v_gene: TRBV7-9; CDR3aa: CASSYASGEAFF
j_gene: TRBJ1-5; v_gene: TRBV10-1; CDR3aa: CASMLLLNQPQHF
j_gene: TRBJ1-1; v_gene: TRBV7-9; CDR3aa: CASSFPTGNDEAFF
j_gene: TRBJ2-1; v_gene: TRBV28; CDR3aa: CASRLGQGYYNEQFF
j_gene: TRBJ2-3; v_gene: TRBV29-1; CDR3aa: CSGTHPNTDTQYF
j_gene: TRBJ2-2; v_gene: TRBV29-1; CDR3aa: CSVEGLQGTAAGELFF
j_gene: TRBJ1-3; v_gene: TRBV25-1; CDR3aa: CASSEPTGFTGNTIYF
j_gene: TRBJ2-1; v_gene: TRBV9; CDR3aa: CASSLRGPSSLVGTPTYNEQFF
j_gene: TRBJ2-2; v_gene: TRBV20-1; CDR3aa: CSARDQTGRTGELFF
j_gene: TRBJ2-1; v_gene: TRBV7-3; CDR3aa: CASSLIGGVAGSYNEQFF
j_gene: TRBJ1-4; v_gene: TRBV11-2; CDR3aa: CASSLDHPGWKVNSENEKLFF
j_gene: TRBJ2-7; v_gene: TRBV28; CDR3aa: CASSSLREFSSYEQYF
j_gene: TRBJ2-3; v_gene: TRBV12-3/TRBV12-4; CDR3aa: CASSRGGPTDTQYF
j_gene: TRBJ2-1; v_gene: TRBV20-1; CDR3aa: CSAAGLAYRYNEQFF
j_gene: TRBJ1-1; v_gene: TRBV19; CDR3aa: CASLGEGELNTEAFF
j_gene: TRBJ2-2; v_gene: TRBV5-4; CDR3aa: CASSPRPGELFF
j_gene: TRBJ2-7; v_gene: TRBV4-1; CDR3aa: CASSPRYLLYEQYF
j_gene: TRBJ2-7; v_gene: TRBV28; CDR3aa: CASSSRLASYEQYF
j_gene: TRBJ2-3; v_gene: TRBV29-1; CDR3aa: CSVEWTGASTDTQYF
j_gene: TRBJ1-1; v_gene: TRBV29-1; CDR3aa: CSVGDRMNTEAFF
j_gene: TRBJ2-1; v_gene: TRBV3-1; CDR3aa: CASSQGQTGTDEQFF
j_gene: TRBJ2-7; v_gene: TRBV27; CDR3aa: CASSLMGSSYEQYF
j_gene: TRBJ2-1; v_gene: TRBV7-3; CDR3aa: CASSLGGGGAYEQFF
j_gene: TRBJ2-7; v_gene: TRBV7-9; CDR3aa: CASSLSSLEQYF
j_gene: TRBJ1-1; v_gene: TRBV20-1; CDR3aa: CSQREGQNTEAFF
j_gene: TRBJ2-5; v_gene: TRBV7-6; CDR3aa: CASSLWSDGETQYF
j_gene: TRBJ2-5; v_gene: TRBV29-1; CDR3aa: CSVEEWDRAAVPETQYF
j_gene: TRBJ2-7; v_gene: TRBV15; CDR3aa: CATSRATGTAYEQYF